These 20 T cell receptor beta chains were all obtained from the same sample, sequenced in a study of beta chain features in type 1 diabetes. All of the isolated RNA was reverse transcribed, so expressed TCRB transcripts were sequenced. Only in-frame clones appear in the TCRdb table, and some are missing; sequencing was by immunoSEQ multiplex PCR. The sample has roughly 260,000 clones, 20% seen once. General observations from the study: In all four CD4+ subsets, TCRB CDR3 length was significantly, moderately reduced in type 1 diabetes.

These TCRs are of unknown antigen specificity. Specimen: naive CD4+ T cells from blood. The receptors were sampled from a woman aged 40 to 55 with type 1 diabetes.

A few counts support this clone. This chain links TRBV29-1 with TRBJ2-5, with D possibly matching TRBD1 (6 bases). Germline V gene data show CDR1 as SQVTM and CDR2 as ANQGSEA. Trimming left V 6 bases short and J 4 bases short, with 24 bases between. This CDR3 contains 16 residues. The CDR3 DNA is TGCAGCGTAGAGGACCCACAGGGCCGGGTGAGAGAGACCCAGTACTTC. Translated, it gives CSVEDPQGRVRETQYF.

This clone was observed a single time. The rearrangement joins TRBV5-1 to TRBJ1-5; the D gene is possibly TRBD1 (6 bases). Between the trimmed V and J ends, which lost 4 bases and 5 bases, there was a span of 10 bases. The CDR3 is 13 amino acids. Germline loops: CDR1 SGHRS, CDR2 YFSETQ. The CDR3 reads CASSGGADQPQHF. The CDR3 DNA reads TGCGCCAGCAGCGGGGGGGCGGATCAGCCCCAGCATTTT. Filled out from reference TRBV5-1 and TRBJ1-5, the complete variable domain reads KAGVTQTPRYLIKTRGQQVTLSCSPISGHRSVSWYQQTPGQGLQFLFEYFSETQRNKGNFPGRFSGRQFSNSRSEMNVSTLELGDSALYLCASSGGADQPQHFGDGTRLSIL.

The chain recombines TRBV19 with TRBJ1-5; 8 bases are shared with TRBD1. CDR1 is LNHDA and CDR2 is SQIVND in the germline V gene (reference sequence). With 9 bases clipped from V and 2 bases from J, the junction kept 9 bases outside the gene matches. There are 15 residues in the CDR3. DNA of the CDR3: TGTGCCAGCTGCAGGGGGCGCGTGGGCAATCAGCCCCAGCATTTT. Encoded protein: CASCRGRVGNQPQHF.

The V and J genes are TRBV5-1 and TRBJ2-4, with a weak D call TRBD2 (6 bases). Germline V gene sequence: CDR1 SGHRS, CDR2 YFSETQ. This CDR3 is 12 amino acids long. Trimming removed 1 base from V and 9 bases from J, with 8 bases in between. The chain's CDR3 is CASSLTEGIQYF. CDR3 sequence (DNA): TGCGCCAGCAGCTTGACGGAGGGCATTCAGTACTTC.

This clone was picked up a small number of times. This sequence joins TRBV19 and TRBJ2-2; D possibly corresponds to TRBD2 (6 bases). CDR1 LNHDA and CDR2 SQIVND come from the germline V gene (reference sequence). V dropped 3 bases and J dropped 1 base, with 15 bases sitting between them. CDR3 length: 17 amino acids. The DNA for the CDR3 is TGTGCCAGTAGTATTACGGAGGGACGGCTGAACACCGGGGAGCTGTTTTTT. It encodes CASSITEGRLNTGELFF. The variable domain in full, with the rest retrieved from reference TRBV19 and TRBJ2-2, is DGGITQSPKYLFRKEGQNVTLSCEQNLNHDAMYWYRQDPGQGLRLIYYSQIVNDFQKGDIAEGYSVSREKKESFPLTVTSAQKNPTAFYLCASSITEGRLNTGELFFGEGSRLTVL.

The J gene is TRBJ1-2, the V gene TRBV4-1; unclear D gene. The CDR3 covers 14 residues. V was cut by 3 bases and J by 8 bases, with 16 bases left in between. Germline V gene data show CDR1 as MGHRA and CDR2 as YSYEKL. The DNA for the CDR3 is TGCGCCAGCAGCCACGACTCCCCCAACGGCGGCTACACCTTC. Translation gives CASSHDSPNGGYTF.

The rearrangement uses TRBV4-3 and TRBJ1-5, with D possibly matching TRBD1 (5 bases). Germline CDR1 reads LGHNA; CDR2 reads YSLEER. The CDR3 totals 15 residues. Trimming left V 3 bases short and J 1 base short, with 10 bases between. The chain's CDR3 is CASSQSRGSNQPQHF. The CDR3 DNA reads TGCGCCAGCAGCCAGTCCCGGGGGAGCAATCAGCCCCAGCATTTT.

The chain joins TRBV30 to TRBJ1-5; TRBD1 is a possible D gene (6 bases). The V and J ends lost 0 bases and 5 bases respectively, with 11 bases between them. Germline CDR1 and CDR2: GTSNPN and SVGIG (reference sequence). The CDR3 runs 14 residues. For the CDR3, the DNA is TGTGCCTGGAGTGTACGGGCAGGGGATCAGCCCCAGCATTTT. Its protein product is CAWSVRAGDQPQHF.

V is TRBV11-2 and J is TRBJ1-4; D ambiguous. V lost 3 bases to trimming and J lost 8 bases, with 13 bases between them. Germline lookup yields CDR1 SGHAT and CDR2 FQNNGV. The CDR3 has 14 amino acids. CDR3 protein: CASSLQPSGEKLFF. In nucleotides, the CDR3 is TGTGCCAGCAGCTTGCAGCCCTCGGGGGAAAAACTGTTTTTT.

The chain is built from TRBV29-1 and TRBJ2-2; TRBD2 matches at 13 bases. The germline CDR1 and CDR2 sequences are SQVTM and ANQGSEA. The ends lost 5 bases at V and 6 bases at J; junction bases unmatched: 6. The length of the CDR3 is 15 residues. The CDR3: CSVRTSGSFPGELFF. The CDR3 bases are TGCAGCGTTCGGACTAGCGGGAGTTTCCCCGGGGAGCTGTTTTTT.

This clone appeared a few times. This rearrangement joins TRBV5-1 to TRBJ2-7, with D possibly TRBD1 on 6 matching bases. Between the trimmed V and J ends, which lost 2 bases and 3 bases, there was a span of 18 bases. Germline CDR1 and CDR2: SGHRS and YFSETQ. The CDR3 is 16 amino acids. CDR3 DNA: TGCGCCAGCAGCTTAGGTGGATCGCAAGGGGGCTACGAGCAGTACTTC. Protein: CASSLGGSQGGYEQYF. Filled out from reference TRBV5-1 and TRBJ2-7, the complete variable domain reads KAGVTQTPRYLIKTRGQQVTLSCSPISGHRSVSWYQQTPGQGLQFLFEYFSETQRNKGNFPGRFSGRQFSNSRSEMNVSTLELGDSALYLCASSLGGSQGGYEQYFGPGTRLTVT.

In its sample, this clone was seen a few times. The V call is TRBV25-1, the J call TRBJ2-1; D gene unclear. The V and J ends lost 3 bases and 0 bases respectively, with 9 bases between them. Germline CDR1 is MGHDK and CDR2 is SYGVNS. This CDR3 has 15 amino acids. CDR3 bases: TGTGCCAGCAGTGAGGTACTTAGCTCCTACAATGAGCAGTTCTTC. This gives the protein CASSEVLSSYNEQFF.

The genes are TRBV14 and TRBJ2-3; D is unclear. The germline V gene encodes CDR1 SGHDN and CDR2 FVKESK. V was clipped by 6 bases and J by 8 bases, with 12 bases between them. The CDR3 covers 12 residues. CDR3: CASSLYRGTQYF. As DNA, the CDR3 is TGTGCCAGCAGTCTCTATCGCGGTACGCAGTATTTT.

A few counts support this clone. The chain carries TRBV4-1 and TRBJ2-7; TRBD1 matches 7 bases. V dropped 4 bases and J dropped 2; count of bases not matched to a gene: 11. The V gene's germline CDR1 is MGHRA and CDR2 YSYEKL. This CDR3 region has 16 residues. The CDR3 here is CASSLRQGLETYEQYF. CDR3 sequence (DNA): TGCGCCAGCAGCCTAAGACAGGGTCTGGAGACCTACGAGCAGTACTTC.

The DNA of the CDR3 is TGTGCCAGTGATAAGACGGGGAACACTGAAGCTTTCTTT. Translation gives CASDKTGNTEAFF. The chain carries TRBV14 and TRBJ1-1, with D unclear. The CDR3 is 13 amino acids. Trimming took 9 bases from V and 1 from J, leaving 12 bases between them. CDR1 and CDR2 (germline): SGHDN, FVKESK.

This rearrangement joins TRBV29-1 to TRBJ1-4; the D gene is possibly TRBD1 (6 bases). The germline V gene encodes CDR1 SQVTM and CDR2 ANQGSEA. Trimming removed 5 bases from V and 8 bases from J, with 15 bases in between. CDR3 length: 13 amino acids. CDR3 bases: TGCAGCGTTCTCGCCAGGGGCGGAGAAAAACTGTTTTTT. It encodes CSVLARGGEKLFF.

This clone was recorded a few times. The CDR3 DNA reads TGTGCCAGCGCCCACCGCGGGACAGTGTCCTACGAGCAGTACTTC. Translating it yields CASAHRGTVSYEQYF. J is TRBJ2-7 and V is TRBV27; D is perhaps TRBD1 (7 bases). Germline CDR1 reads MNHEY; CDR2 reads SMNVEV (reference sequence). Deletions cut 8 bases from V and 1 base from J, with 18 bases between. This CDR3 is 15 amino acids long.

This clone was seen a few times. The chain is built from TRBV30 and TRBJ2-1; 10 bases map to TRBD2. The germline V gene encodes CDR1 GTSNPN and CDR2 SVGIG (reference sequence). V shed 0 bases, J shed 12 bases, and the junction held 5 bases outside the gene matches. CDR3 length: 13 amino acids. CDR3 in amino acids: CAWSVSGRGGQFF. Here the CDR3 DNA reads TGTGCCTGGAGTGTAAGCGGGAGGGGAGGGCAGTTCTTC.

This clone was picked up a small number of times. The rearrangement joins TRBV11-2 to TRBJ2-1; a possible D gene is TRBD2 (7 bases). The CDR3 consists of 17 residues. Germline CDR1 reads SGHAT; CDR2 reads FQNNGV. Deletions cut 5 bases from V and 7 bases from J, with 24 bases between. The CDR3 bases are TGTGCCAGCAGCACGATGGGGGGGCCACTTTCCCCTAATGAGCAGTTCTTC. The encoded protein is CASSTMGGPLSPNEQFF.

This clone was counted only a few times. The V and J genes are TRBV2 and TRBJ2-5; possible D gene TRBD2, 5 bases. Trimming removed 8 bases from V and 3 bases from J, with 13 bases in between. The germline V gene encodes CDR1 SNHLY and CDR2 FYNNEI. There are 13 residues in the CDR3. CDR3 coding DNA: TGTGCCAGCTCAGGTCAGAGGGAAGAGACCCAGTACTTC. This codes for CASSGQREETQYF.